This TCR beta chain originates from a study of T cell changes during pregnancy in multiple sclerosis. Profiling relied on immunoSEQ multiplex PCR, and the TCRdb table lists in-frame clones only, not all of them. The sample has 30,000 to 35,000 clones, about nine tenths seen once. The CDR3 has 14 residues. The V gene's germline CDR1 is SGDLS and CDR2 YYNGEE. This chain connects TRBV9 to TRBJ2-5; the match to TRBD1 covers 7 bases. With the DNA end fitting TRBJ2-7 better, the J assignment may be wrong. The sample consisted of CD8+ T cells from peripheral blood mononuclear cells, taken in the first trimester of pregnancy. The clonotype originates from a female donor with multiple sclerosis, enrolled in a pregnancy study. The CDR3 DNA reads as TGTGCCAGCAGCGTTACGGACAGGCCCTACGAGCAGTACTTC. As protein: CASSVTDRPYEQYF.